This T cell receptor (beta chain) was recovered during a study of T cells in Graves' hyperthyroidism and ophthalmopathy. Clinical symptoms, serum thyroxine, TRAb, thyroid ultrasound and orbital computed tomography established diagnosis. Study-level findings and limits: Ophthalmopathy, as predicted by the model, came a median roughly 6.8 months after the prediction.

J gave up 5 bases and V 2 bases, and 5 bases lay outside the gene matches. The germline V gene encodes CDR1 WNHNN and CDR2 SYGVQD (reference sequence). The CDR3 consists of 14 residues. This clonotype came up a few times. Antigen: not known. What was amplified from RNA transcripts were TCR beta CDR3 regions. The HTBI primer set drove a first-round RT-PCR of the TCR CDR3. TCRdb reprocessed the multiplex PCR reads with MiXCR, giving one entry per CDR3 protein. The sample contains fewer than 650,000 distinct CDR3 sequences, about 14% of which appear only once. Sequencing was done on a sample of blood. The source is a woman aged 35 to 49 with Graves' hyperthyroidism. The chain joins TRBV10-1 to TRBJ2-5; 7 bases are shared with TRBD2. CDR3 in amino acids: CASSEGRAGETQYF. CDR3 DNA sequence: TGCGCCAGCAGTGAGGGGAGGGCGGGGGAGACCCAGTACTTC.